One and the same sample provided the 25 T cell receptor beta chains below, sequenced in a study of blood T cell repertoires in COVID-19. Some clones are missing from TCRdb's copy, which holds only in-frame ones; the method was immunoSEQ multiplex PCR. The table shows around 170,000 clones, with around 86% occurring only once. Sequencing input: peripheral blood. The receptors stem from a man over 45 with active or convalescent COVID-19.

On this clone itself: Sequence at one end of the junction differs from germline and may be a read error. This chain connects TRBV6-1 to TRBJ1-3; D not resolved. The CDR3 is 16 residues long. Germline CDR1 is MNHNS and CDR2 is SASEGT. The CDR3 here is CASSEATPSSGNTIYF. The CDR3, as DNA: TGTGCCAGCAGCGAAGCGACACCGAGCTCTGGAAACACCATATATTTT.

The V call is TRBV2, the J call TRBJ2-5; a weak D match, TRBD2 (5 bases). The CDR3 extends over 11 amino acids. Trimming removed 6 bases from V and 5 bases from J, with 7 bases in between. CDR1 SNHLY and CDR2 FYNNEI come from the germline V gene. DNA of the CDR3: TGTGCCAGCAGGGAGGAGGAGACCCAGTACTTC. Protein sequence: CASREEETQYF.

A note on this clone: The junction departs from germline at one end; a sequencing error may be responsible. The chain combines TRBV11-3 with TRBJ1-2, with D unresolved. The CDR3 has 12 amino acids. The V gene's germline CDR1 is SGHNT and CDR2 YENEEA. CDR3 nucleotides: TGTGCCAGCATCCCCGATCGTAGAGCATCCCGTTTC. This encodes CASIPDRRASRF.

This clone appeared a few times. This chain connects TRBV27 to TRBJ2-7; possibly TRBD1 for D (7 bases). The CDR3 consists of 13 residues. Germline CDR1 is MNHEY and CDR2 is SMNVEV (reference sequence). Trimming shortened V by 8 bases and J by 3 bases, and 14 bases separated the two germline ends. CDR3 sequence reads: CASLGQEGYEQYF. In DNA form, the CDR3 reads TGTGCCAGCCTCGGACAGGAGGGCTACGAGCAGTACTTC.

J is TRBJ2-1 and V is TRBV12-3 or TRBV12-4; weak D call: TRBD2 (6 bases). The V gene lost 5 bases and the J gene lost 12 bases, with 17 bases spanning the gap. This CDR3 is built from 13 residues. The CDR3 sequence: CASSPPLALTQFF. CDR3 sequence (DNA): TGTGCCAGCAGTCCCCCACTAGCCCTAACGCAGTTCTTC.

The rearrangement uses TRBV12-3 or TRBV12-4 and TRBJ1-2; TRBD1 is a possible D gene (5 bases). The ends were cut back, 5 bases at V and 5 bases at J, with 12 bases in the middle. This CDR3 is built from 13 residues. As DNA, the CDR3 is TGTGCCAGCAGTCCTTGGGGGGGTTATGGCTACACCTTC. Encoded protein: CASSPWGGYGYTF.

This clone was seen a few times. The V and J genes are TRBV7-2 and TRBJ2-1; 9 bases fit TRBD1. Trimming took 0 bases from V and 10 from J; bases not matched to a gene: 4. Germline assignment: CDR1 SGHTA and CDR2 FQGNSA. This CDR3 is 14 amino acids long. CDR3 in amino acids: CASSLASGQGEQFF. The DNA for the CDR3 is TGTGCCAGCAGCTTAGCCTCCGGACAGGGGGAGCAGTTCTTC. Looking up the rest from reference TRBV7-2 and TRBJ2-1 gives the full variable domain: GAGVSQSPSNKVTEKGKDVELRCDPISGHTALYWYRQSLGQGLEFLIYFQGNSAPDKSGLPSDRFSAERTGGSVSTLTIQRTQQEDSAVYLCASSLASGQGEQFFGPGTRLTVL.

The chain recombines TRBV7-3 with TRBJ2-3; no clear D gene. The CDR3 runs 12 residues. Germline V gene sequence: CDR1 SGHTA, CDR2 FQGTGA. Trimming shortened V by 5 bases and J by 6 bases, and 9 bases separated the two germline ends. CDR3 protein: CASSQVLDTQYF. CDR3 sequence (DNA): TGTGCCAGCAGCCAGGTGTTGGATACGCAGTATTTT. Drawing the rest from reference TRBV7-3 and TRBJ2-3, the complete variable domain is GAGVSQTPSNKVTEKGKYVELRCDPISGHTALYWYRQSLGQGPEFLIYFQGTGAADDSGLPNDRFFAVRPEGSVSTLKIQRTERGDSAVYLCASSQVLDTQYFGPGTRLTVL.

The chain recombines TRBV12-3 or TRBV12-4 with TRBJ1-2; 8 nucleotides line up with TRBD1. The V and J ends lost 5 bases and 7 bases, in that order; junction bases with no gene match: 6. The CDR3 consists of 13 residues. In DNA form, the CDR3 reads TGTGCCAGCAGTCTCTCGACAGGGGCTGGCTACACCTTC. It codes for CASSLSTGAGYTF.

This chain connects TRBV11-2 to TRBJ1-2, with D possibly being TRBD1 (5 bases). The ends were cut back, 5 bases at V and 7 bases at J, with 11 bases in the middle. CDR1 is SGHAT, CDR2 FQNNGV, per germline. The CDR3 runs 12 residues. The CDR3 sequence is CASSPGTFGYTF. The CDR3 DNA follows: TGTGCCAGCAGCCCAGGGACTTTTGGCTACACCTTC.

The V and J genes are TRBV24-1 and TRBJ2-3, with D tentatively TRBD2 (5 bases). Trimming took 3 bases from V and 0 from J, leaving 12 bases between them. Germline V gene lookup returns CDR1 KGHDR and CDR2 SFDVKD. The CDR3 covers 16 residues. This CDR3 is CATSDIGVGSTDTQYF. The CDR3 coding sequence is TGTGCCACCAGTGATATCGGGGTGGGAAGCACAGATACGCAGTATTTT.

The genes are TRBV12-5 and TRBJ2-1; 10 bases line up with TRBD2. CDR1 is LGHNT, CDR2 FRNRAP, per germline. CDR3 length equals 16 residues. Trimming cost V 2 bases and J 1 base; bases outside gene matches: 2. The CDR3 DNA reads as TGTGCTAGTGGTTTGCCTAGCGGGGGATCCTACAATGAGCAGTTCTTC. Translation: CASGLPSGGSYNEQFF.

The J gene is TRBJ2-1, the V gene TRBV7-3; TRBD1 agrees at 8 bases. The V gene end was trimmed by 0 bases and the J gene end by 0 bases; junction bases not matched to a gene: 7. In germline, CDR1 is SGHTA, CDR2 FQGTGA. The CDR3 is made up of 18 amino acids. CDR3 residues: CASSLTKTGVSSYNEQFF. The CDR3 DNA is TGTGCCAGCAGCTTAACAAAGACAGGGGTTAGCTCCTACAATGAGCAGTTCTTC. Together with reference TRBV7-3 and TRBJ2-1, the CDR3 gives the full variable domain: GAGVSQTPSNKVTEKGKYVELRCDPISGHTALYWYRQSLGQGPEFLIYFQGTGAADDSGLPNDRFFAVRPEGSVSTLKIQRTERGDSAVYLCASSLTKTGVSSYNEQFFGPGTRLTVL.

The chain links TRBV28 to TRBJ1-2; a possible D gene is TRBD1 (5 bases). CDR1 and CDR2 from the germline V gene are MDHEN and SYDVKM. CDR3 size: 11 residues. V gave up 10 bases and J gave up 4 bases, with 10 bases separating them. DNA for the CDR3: TGTGCCACCTTGGGACTCTATGGCTACACCTTC. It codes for CATLGLYGYTF.

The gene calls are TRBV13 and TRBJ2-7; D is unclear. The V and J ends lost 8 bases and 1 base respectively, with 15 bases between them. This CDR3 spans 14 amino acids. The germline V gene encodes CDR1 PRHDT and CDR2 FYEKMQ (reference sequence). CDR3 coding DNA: TGTGCCAGCGGCCTGAGTCGACTGTCCTACGAGCAGTACTTC. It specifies CASGLSRLSYEQYF. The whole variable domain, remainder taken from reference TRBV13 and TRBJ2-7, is AAGVIQSPRHLIKEKRETATLKCYPIPRHDTVYWYQQGPGQDPQFLISFYEKMQSDKGSIPDRFSAQQFSDYHSELNMSSLELGDSALYFCASGLSRLSYEQYFGPGTRLTVT.

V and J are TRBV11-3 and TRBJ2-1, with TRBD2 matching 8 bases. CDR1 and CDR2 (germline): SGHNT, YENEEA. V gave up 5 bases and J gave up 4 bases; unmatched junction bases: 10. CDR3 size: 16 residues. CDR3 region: CASSPAGTSQYNEQFF. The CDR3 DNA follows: TGTGCCAGCAGCCCAGCCGGGACTAGTCAATACAATGAGCAGTTCTTC.

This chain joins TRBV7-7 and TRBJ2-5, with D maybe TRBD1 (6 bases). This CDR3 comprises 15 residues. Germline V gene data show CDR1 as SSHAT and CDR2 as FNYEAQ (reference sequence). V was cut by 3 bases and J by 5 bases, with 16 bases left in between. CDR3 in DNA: TGTGCCAGCAGCTTGGGGTGGGGGCGAGGGGAGACCCAGTACTTC. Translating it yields CASSLGWGRGETQYF. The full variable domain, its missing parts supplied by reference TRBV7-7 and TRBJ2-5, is GAGVSQSPRYKVTKRGQDVTLRCDPISSHATLYWYQQALGQGPEFLTYFNYEAQPDKSGLPSDRFSAERPEGSISTLTIQRTEQRDSAMYRCASSLGWGRGETQYFGPGTRLLVL.

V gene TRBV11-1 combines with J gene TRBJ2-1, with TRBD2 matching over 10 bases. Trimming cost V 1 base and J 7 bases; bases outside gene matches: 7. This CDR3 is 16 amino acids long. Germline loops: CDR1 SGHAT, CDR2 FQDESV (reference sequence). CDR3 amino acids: CASSLGVVAGGNEQFF. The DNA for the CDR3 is TGTGCCAGCAGCTTAGGGGTGGTAGCGGGGGGAAATGAGCAGTTCTTC. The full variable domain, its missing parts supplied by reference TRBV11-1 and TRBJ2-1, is EAEVAQSPRYKITEKSQAVAFWCDPISGHATLYWYRQILGQGPELLVQFQDESVVDDSQLPKDRFSAERLKGVDSTLKIQPAELGDSAMYLCASSLGVVAGGNEQFFGPGTRLTVL.

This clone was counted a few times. CDR3 nucleotide sequence: TGTGCCATCAGTGAGTCGACACACATGAACACTGAAGCTTTCTTT. Translating gives CAISESTHMNTEAFF. The chain is built from TRBV10-3 and TRBJ1-1; no clear D gene. Germline V gene lookup returns CDR1 ENHRY and CDR2 SYGVKD. The germline V and J ends were trimmed by 0 bases and 0 bases, with 8 bases remaining between them. This CDR3 is 15 amino acids long.

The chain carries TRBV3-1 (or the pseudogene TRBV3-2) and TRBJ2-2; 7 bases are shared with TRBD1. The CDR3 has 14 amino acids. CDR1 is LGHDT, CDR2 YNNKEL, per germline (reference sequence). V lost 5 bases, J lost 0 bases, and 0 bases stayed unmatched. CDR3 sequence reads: CASSGTANTGELFF. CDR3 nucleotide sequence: TGTGCCAGCAGCGGGACAGCGAACACCGGGGAGCTGTTTTTT.

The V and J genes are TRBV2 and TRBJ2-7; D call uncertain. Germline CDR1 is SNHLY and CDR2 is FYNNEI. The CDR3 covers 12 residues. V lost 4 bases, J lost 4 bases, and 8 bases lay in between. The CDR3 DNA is TGTGCCAGCAGTGTTTCAGATTACGAGCAGTACTTC. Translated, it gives CASSVSDYEQYF. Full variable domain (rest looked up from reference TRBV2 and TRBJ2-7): EPEVTQTPSHQVTQMGQEVILRCVPISNHLYFYWYRQILGQKVEFLVSFYNNEISEKSEIFDDQFSVERPDGSNFTLKIRSTKLEDSAMYFCASSVSDYEQYFGPGTRLTVT.

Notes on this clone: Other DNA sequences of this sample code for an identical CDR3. The CDR3 sequence: CASSPGQGYGYTF. The CDR3 DNA is TGTGCCAGCAGTCCCGGACAAGGGTATGGCTACACCTTC. The gene calls are TRBV28 and TRBJ1-2, with a tentative D call TRBD1 (5 bases). From germline, CDR1 is MDHEN and CDR2 SYDVKM. The CDR3 totals 13 residues. V shed 5 bases and J shed 5 bases, with 12 bases lying between them.

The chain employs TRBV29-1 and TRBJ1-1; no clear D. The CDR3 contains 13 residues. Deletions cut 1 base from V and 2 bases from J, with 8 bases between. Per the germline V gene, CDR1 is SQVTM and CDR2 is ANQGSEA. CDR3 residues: CSVEVGRNTEAFF. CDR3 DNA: TGCAGCGTTGAAGTGGGCAGAAACACTGAAGCTTTCTTT.

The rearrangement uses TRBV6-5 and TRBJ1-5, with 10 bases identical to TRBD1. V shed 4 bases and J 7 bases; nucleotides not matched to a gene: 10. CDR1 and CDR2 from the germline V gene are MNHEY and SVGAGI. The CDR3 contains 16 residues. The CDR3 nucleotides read TGTGCCAGCAGTTCCGCCGGGACAGGGGTTAAACAGCCCCAGCATTTT. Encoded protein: CASSSAGTGVKQPQHF.

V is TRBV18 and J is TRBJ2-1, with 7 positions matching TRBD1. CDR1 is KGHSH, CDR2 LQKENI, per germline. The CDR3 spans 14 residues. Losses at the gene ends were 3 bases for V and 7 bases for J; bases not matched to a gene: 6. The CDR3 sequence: CASSPLKQGNEQFF. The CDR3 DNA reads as TGTGCCAGCTCACCCCTAAAACAGGGGAATGAGCAGTTCTTC. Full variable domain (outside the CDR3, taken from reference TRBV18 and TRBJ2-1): NAGVMQNPRHLVRRRGQEARLRCSPMKGHSHVYWYRQLPEEGLKFMVYLQKENIIDESGMPKERFSAEFPKEGPSILRIQQVVRGDSAAYFCASSPLKQGNEQFFGPGTRLTVL.